This entry describes one T cell receptor beta chain. This CDR3 is built from 14 residues. The germline V gene has CDR1 MNHEY and CDR2 SMNVEV (reference sequence). Trimming took 6 bases from V and 3 from J, leaving 14 bases between them. The sample is drawn from a study of blood T cell repertoires in COVID-19. Original handling: Estimated nucleated cell counts came from reference gene primer amplification. Sequencing was performed with immunoSEQ multiplex PCR; in TCRdb, only in-frame clones are kept and a portion is missing. D and trimming were read from the DNA, whereas the V and J calls and clone size are those reported in that table. The profile shows 150,000 to 200,000 clones, roughly 81% of them singletons.

The J gene is TRBJ1-2, the V gene TRBV27; D is perhaps TRBD1 (6 bases). The receptor was derived from a woman older than 75 with COVID-19, enrolled during active disease. Material for sequencing was peripheral blood. CDR3: CASSPTGRDYGYTF. In nucleotides, the CDR3 is TGTGCCAGCAGCCCCACAGGGAGGGACTATGGCTACACCTTC.